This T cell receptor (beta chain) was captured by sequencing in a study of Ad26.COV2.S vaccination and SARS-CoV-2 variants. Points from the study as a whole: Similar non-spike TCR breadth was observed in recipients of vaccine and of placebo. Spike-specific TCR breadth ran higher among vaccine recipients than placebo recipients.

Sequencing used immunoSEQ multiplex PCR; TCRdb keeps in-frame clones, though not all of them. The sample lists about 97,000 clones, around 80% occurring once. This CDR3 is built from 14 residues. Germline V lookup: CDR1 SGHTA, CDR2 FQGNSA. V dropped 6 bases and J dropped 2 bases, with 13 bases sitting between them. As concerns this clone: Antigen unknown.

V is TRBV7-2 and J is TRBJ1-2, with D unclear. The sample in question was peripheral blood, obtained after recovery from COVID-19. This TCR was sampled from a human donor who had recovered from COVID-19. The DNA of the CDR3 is TGTGCCAGCAGTTTTACGGGAGGAAACTATGGCTACACCTTC. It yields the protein CASSFTGGNYGYTF.